The clone carrying this T cell receptor beta chain was counted ten times or more. As yet, its antigen is unknown. These data belong to a study of early T cells in non-severe SARS-CoV-2 infection. Study-wide background: Bulk RNA from unsorted whole blood was sequenced; chains were unpaired. Study-wide findings and caveats: Comparison of clonotypes with VDJdb favored anti-spike CD8 responses while missing private and CD4 specificities.

The CDR3 contains 17 residues. The trim removed 5 bases at V and 5 bases at J, leaving 10 bases unmatched. Per germline, CDR1 SGHAT and CDR2 FQNNGV. In the library, individual cDNA molecules carried attached unique molecular identifiers. TCRdb reanalysed the 5' RACE reads using MiXCR and keeps one entry per CDR3 protein. The sample lists more than 25,000 distinct CDR3 sequences; roughly 4.5% were seen once. The source material was whole blood. This TCR derives from an adult who was a healthcare worker with PCR-confirmed SARS-CoV-2 infection or an uninfected control (not recorded which). The rearrangement links TRBV11-2 to TRBJ2-1; TRBD2 agrees at 12 bases. CDR3 residues: CASSHTLSSGGDNEQFF. The CDR3 coding sequence is TGTGCCAGCAGCCACACTCTCTCTAGCGGGGGGGACAATGAGCAGTTCTTC.